This TCR beta chain came from a study of PD-L1 blockade in urothelial cancer. Produced via immunoSEQ multiplex PCR; TCRdb's table is partial and in-frame only. The data hold tens of thousands of clones, with 81% observed a single time. The V segment lost 4 bases and the J segment 9 bases; nucleotides outside the gene matches: 19. Germline assignment: CDR1 MGHRA and CDR2 YSYEKL. CDR3 length: 17 residues. This rearrangement joins TRBV4-1 to TRBJ2-3, with TRBD1 matching 7 bases. Sequencing was performed on PBMCs, taken around atezolizumab (anti-PD-L1) treatment. This TCR came from a man aged 65 to 85 with urothelial cancer. The CDR3 nucleotides are TGCGCCAGCAGCCGGCAACCGGGACAGCGACGAATAGGCACGCAGTATTTT. It specifies CASSRQPGQRRIGTQYF.